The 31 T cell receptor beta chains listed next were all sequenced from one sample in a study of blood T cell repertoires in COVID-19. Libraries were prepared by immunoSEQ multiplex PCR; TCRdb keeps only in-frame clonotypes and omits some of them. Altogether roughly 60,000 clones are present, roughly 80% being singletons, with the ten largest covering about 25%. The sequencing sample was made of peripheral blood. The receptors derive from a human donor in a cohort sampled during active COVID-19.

The CDR3 DNA is TGTGCCAGCAGCTCAGGACAGGGGCCCCCGGGGGAGCTGTTTTTT. Translated: CASSSGQGPPGELFF. This chain joins TRBV5-5 and TRBJ2-2, with 9 bases identical to TRBD1. V shed 3 bases, J shed 8 bases, and the junction held 8 bases outside the gene matches. There are 15 residues in the CDR3. Germline V gene data show CDR1 as SGHKS and CDR2 as YYEKEE (reference sequence).

The CDR3 region has the DNA TGTGCCATCGCAGCGGGTAACTATGGCTACACCTTC. It codes for CAIAAGNYGYTF. The J gene is TRBJ1-2, the V gene TRBV10-3; D call uncertain. This CDR3 has 12 amino acids. Trimming took 8 bases from V and 1 from J, leaving 8 bases between them. Germline CDR1 is ENHRY and CDR2 is SYGVKD.

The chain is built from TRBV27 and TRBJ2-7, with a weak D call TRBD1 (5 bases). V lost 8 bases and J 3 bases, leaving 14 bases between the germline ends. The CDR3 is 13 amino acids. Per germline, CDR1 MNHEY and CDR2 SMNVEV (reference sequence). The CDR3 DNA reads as TGTGCCAGCTCGCTAACCCAGGGCTACGAGCAGTACTTC. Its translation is CASSLTQGYEQYF.

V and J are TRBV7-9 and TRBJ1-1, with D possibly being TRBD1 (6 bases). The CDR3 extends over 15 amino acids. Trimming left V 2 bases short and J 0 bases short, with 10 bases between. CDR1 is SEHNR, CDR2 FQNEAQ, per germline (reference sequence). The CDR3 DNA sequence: TGTGCCAGCAGCTTACAACGGACAGTGAACACTGAAGCTTTCTTT. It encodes CASSLQRTVNTEAFF. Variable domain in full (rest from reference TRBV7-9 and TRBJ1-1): DTGVSQNPRHKITKRGQNVTFRCDPISEHNRLYWYRQTLGQGPEFLTYFQNEAQLEKSRLLSDRFSAERPKGSFSTLEIQRTEQGDSAMYLCASSLQRTVNTEAFFGQGTRLTVV.

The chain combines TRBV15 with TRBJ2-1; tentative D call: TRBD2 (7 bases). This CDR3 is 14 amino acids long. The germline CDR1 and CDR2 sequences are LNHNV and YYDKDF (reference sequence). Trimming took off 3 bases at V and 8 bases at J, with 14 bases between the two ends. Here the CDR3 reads CATSRGGLRDEQFF. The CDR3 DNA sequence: TGTGCCACCAGCAGGGGGGGGCTTCGGGATGAGCAGTTCTTC. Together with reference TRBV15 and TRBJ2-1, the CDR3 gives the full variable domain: DAMVIQNPRYQVTQFGKPVTLSCSQTLNHNVMYWYQQKSSQAPKLLFHYYDKDFNNEADTPDNFQSRRPNTSFCFLDIRSPGLGDTAMYLCATSRGGLRDEQFFGPGTRLTVL.

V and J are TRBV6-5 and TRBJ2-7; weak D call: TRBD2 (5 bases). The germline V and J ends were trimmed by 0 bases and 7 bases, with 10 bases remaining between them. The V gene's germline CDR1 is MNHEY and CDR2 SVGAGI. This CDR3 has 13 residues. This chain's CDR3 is CASSYSRREEQYF. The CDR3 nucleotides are TGTGCCAGCAGTTACTCGAGACGGGAAGAGCAGTACTTC.

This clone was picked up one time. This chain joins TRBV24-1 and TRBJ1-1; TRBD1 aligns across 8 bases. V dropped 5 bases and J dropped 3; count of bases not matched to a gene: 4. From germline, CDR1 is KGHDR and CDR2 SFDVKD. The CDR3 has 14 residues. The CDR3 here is CATSGGTGYTEAFF. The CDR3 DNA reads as TGTGCCACCAGTGGGGGGACAGGATACACTGAAGCTTTCTTT.

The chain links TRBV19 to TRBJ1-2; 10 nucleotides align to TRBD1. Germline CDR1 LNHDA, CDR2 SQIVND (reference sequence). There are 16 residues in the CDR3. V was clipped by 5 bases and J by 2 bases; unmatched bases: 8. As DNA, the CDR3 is TGTGCCAGTAGTCCGAAACCGGGACAGGGGAACTATGGCTACACCTTC. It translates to CASSPKPGQGNYGYTF.

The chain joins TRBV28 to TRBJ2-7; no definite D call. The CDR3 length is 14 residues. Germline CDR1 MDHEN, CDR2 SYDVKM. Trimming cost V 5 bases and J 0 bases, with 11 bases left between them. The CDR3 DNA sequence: TGTGCCAGCAGTCAGAGCGCCAGCTCCTACGAGCAGTACTTC. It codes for CASSQSASSYEQYF.

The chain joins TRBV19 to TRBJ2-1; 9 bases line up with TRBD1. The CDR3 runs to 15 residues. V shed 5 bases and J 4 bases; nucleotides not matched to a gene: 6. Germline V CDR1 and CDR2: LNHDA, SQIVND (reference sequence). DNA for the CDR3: TGTGCCAGTAGTCCTGACAGGGGGGCTTACAATGAGCAGTTCTTC. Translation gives CASSPDRGAYNEQFF. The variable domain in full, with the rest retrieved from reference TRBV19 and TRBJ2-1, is DGGITQSPKYLFRKEGQNVTLSCEQNLNHDAMYWYRQDPGQGLRLIYYSQIVNDFQKGDIAEGYSVSREKKESFPLTVTSAQKNPTAFYLCASSPDRGAYNEQFFGPGTRLTVL.

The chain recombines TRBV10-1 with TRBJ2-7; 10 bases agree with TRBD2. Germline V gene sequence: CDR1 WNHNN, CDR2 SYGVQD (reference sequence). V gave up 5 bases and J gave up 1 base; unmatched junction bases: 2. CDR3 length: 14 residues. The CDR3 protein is CASSPAGGSYEQYF. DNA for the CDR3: TGCGCCAGCAGTCCAGCGGGAGGGTCCTACGAGCAGTACTTC.

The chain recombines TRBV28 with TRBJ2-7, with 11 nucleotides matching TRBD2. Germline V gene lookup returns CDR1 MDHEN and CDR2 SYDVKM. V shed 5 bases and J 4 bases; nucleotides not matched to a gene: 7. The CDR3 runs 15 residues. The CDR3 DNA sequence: TGTGCCAGCAGTCGTGGGGGACTAGCGGCGTACGAGCAGTACTTC. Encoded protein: CASSRGGLAAYEQYF.

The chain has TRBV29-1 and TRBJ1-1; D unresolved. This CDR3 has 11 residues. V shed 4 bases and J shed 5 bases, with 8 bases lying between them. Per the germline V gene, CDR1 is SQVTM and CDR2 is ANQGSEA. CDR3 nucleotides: TGCAGCGTTGGCGAGGGAACTGAAGCTTTCTTT. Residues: CSVGEGTEAFF.

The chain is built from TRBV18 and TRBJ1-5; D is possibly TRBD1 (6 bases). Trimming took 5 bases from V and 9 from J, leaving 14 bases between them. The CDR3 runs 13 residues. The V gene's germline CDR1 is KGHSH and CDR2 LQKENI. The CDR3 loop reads CASSATGQSPQHF. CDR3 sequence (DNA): TGTGCCAGCTCAGCGACAGGCCAATCGCCCCAGCATTTT.

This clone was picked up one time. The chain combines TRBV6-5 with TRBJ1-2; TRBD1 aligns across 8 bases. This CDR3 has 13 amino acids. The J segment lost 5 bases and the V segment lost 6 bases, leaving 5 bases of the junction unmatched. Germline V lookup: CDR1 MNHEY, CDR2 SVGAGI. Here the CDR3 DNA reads TGTGCCAGCAGCGTGACAGGGGAATATGGCTACACCTTC. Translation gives CASSVTGEYGYTF.

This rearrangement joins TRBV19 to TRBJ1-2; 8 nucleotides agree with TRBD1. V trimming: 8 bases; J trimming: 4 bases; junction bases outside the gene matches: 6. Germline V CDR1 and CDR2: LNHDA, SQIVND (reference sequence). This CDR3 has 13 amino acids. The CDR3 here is CASGGQALYGYTF. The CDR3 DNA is TGTGCCAGTGGGGGACAGGCCCTCTATGGCTACACCTTC.

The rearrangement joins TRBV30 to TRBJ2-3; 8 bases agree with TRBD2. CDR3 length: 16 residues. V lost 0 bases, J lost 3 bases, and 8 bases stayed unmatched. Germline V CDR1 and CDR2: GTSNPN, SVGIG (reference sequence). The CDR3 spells CAWSVDSAGGTDTQYF. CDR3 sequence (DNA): TGTGCCTGGAGTGTAGACTCGGCGGGAGGAACAGATACGCAGTATTTT.

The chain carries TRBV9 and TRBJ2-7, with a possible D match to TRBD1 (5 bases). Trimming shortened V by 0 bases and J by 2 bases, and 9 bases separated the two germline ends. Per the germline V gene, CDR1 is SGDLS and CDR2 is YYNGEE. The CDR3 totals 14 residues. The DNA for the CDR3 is TGTGCCAGCAGCGTAGGCTCAGGGACCTACGAGCAGTACTTC. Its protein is CASSVGSGTYEQYF.

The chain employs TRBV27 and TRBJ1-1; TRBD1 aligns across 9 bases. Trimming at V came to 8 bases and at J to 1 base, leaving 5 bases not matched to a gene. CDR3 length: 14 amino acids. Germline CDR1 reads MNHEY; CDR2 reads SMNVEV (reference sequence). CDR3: CASCTGGRNTEAFF. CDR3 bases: TGTGCCAGCTGCACAGGGGGCAGGAACACTGAAGCTTTCTTT.

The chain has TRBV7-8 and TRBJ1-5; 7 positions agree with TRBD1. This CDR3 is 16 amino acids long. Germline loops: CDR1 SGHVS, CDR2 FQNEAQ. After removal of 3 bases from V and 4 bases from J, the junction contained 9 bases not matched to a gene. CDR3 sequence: CASSLRDRQGNQPQHF. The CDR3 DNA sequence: TGTGCCAGCAGCTTGCGGGATCGACAGGGTAATCAGCCCCAGCATTTT.

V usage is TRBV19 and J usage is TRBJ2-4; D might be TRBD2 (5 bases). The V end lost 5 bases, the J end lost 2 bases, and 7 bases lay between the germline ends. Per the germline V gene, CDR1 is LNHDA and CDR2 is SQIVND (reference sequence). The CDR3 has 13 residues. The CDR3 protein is CASSPGSKNIQYF. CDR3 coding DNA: TGTGCCAGTAGTCCGGGATCCAAAAACATTCAGTACTTC.

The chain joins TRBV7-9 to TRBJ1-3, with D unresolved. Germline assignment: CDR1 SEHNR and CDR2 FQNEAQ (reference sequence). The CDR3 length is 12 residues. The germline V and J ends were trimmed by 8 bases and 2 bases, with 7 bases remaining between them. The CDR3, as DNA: TGTGCCAGCTCCGGGACTGGAAACACCATATATTTT. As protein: CASSGTGNTIYF.

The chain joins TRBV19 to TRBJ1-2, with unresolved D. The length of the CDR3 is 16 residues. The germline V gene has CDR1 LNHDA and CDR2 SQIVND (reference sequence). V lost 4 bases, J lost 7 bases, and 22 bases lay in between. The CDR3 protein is CASSTAGLGVVSGYTF. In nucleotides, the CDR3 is TGTGCCAGTAGTACGGCCGGACTGGGCGTTGTGTCTGGCTACACCTTC.

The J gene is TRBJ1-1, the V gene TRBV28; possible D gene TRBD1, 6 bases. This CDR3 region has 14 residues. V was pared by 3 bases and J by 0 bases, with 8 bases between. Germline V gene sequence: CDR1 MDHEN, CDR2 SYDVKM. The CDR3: CASSLGAMNTEAFF. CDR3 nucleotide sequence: TGTGCCAGCAGTTTGGGGGCGATGAACACTGAAGCTTTCTTT.

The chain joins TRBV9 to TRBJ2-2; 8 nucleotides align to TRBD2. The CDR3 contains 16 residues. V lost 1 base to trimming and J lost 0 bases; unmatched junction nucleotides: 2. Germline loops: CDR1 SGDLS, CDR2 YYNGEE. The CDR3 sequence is CASSVNGGANTGELFF. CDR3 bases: TGTGCCAGCAGCGTAAACGGGGGGGCGAACACCGGGGAGCTGTTTTTT.

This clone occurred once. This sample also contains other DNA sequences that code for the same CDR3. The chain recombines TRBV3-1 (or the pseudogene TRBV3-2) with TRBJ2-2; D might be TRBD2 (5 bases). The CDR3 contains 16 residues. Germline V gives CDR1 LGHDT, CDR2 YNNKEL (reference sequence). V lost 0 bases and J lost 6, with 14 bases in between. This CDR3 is CASSQERGKGPGELFF. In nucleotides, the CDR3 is TGTGCCAGCAGCCAAGAACGAGGGAAGGGCCCCGGGGAGCTGTTTTTT.

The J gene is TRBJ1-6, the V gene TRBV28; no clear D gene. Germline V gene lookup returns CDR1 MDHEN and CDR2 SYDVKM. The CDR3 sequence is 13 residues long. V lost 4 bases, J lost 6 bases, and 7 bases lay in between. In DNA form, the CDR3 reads TGTGCCAGCAGTTCCGGGGTTAATTCACCCCTCCACTTT. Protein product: CASSSGVNSPLHF.

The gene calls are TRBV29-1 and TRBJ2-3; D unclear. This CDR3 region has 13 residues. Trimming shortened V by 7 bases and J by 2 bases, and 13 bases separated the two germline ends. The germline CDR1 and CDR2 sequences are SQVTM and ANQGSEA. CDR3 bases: TGCAGCGCTAAATTATACACCACAGATACGCAGTATTTT. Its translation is CSAKLYTTDTQYF.

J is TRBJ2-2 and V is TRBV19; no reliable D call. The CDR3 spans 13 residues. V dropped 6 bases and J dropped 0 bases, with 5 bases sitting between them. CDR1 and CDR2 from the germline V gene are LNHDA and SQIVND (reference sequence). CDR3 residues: CASSQANTGELFF. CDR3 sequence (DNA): TGTGCCAGTAGCCAGGCGAACACCGGGGAGCTGTTTTTT.

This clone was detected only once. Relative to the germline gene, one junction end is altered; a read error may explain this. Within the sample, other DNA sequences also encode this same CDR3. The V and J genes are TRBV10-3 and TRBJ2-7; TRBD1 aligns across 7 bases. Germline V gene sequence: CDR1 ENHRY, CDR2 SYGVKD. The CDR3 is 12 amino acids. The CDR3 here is CAIGTVIYEQYF. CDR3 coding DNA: TGTGCCATCGGGACAGTAATCTACGAGCAATACTTC.

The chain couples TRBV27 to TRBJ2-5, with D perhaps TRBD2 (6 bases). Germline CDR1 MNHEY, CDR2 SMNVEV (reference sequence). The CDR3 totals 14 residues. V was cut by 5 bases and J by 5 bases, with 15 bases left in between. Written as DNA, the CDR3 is TGTGCCAGCAGTCCCTCGGGGGATGACGAGACCCAGTACTTC. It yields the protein CASSPSGDDETQYF.